This T cell receptor beta chain appears in the sequencing data of a study of shared clonotypes between healthy human individuals (dated by TCRdb to 2020 to 2021). Study-level background: A few men and a couple of women, aged 18 to 49 years, made up the cohort. Per donor, leukapheresis produced somewhere between about 0.94 and 8.9 billion PBMCs. The study deeply sequenced blood TCR repertoires of several healthy adults to estimate repertoire size and the extent of clonotype sharing between individuals. For each donor, three plates each were used for CD4 naive and CD4 memory, two plates were used for CD8 naive, and one plate was used for CD8 memory. Different laboratories and diverse techniques were used to prepare libraries and sequence TCR repertoires, to increase sequencing depth and limit assay-specific biases. What the work shows at the level of the full study, not this receptor alone: Estimated clonotype richness was generally larger for naive than for memory subsets. Incomplete sequencing was indicated by rarefaction of sorted-subset datasets, despite the large sequencing depth. Around 5% of naive CD4, 3.5% of naive CD8, about 2.4% of memory CD4, and approximately 0.39% of memory CD8 clonotypes were shared across a handful of donors. Sampling was restricted to blood, and TCR repertoires in tissue are likely to differ from TCR repertoires in blood. Because the study included only a small number of donors, the genetic and exposure-history diversity represented was limited. Pairwise subsampling indicated that sequencing depth was expected to affect the degree of clonotype sharing among donors. Compared with non-shared clonotypes, the clonotypes found in all four sorted-subset donors had higher generation probabilities.

Points on this clone: Its antigen is not yet known. Qualities for individual bases were not recorded, and no much larger clone is one base off.

TCR CDR3 regions were amplified from genomic DNA by multiplex PCR using the deep immunoSEQ assay. Extracted genomic DNA from each cell subset was spread evenly across all wells of several immunoSEQ 96-well plates, with each plate serving as a replicate. Each replicate PCR for sorted subsets received about 210 ng genomic DNA, equal to tens of thousands of T cell genomes. Purified libraries were quantified with a Qubit 3.0 fluorometer, sized on a Bioanalyzer 2100, and re-quantified with the KAPA Library Quantification kit. A separate single-read 150-cycle Illumina NextSeq 550 flow cell was used to sequence each immunoSEQ 96-well plate. The authors processed their data as follows. Because the immunoSEQ output included only junctional sequences and no quality scores, the filtering could not be the same as the filtering used for full-length reads. Sequences were annotated with PyIR, a Python wrapper for IgBLAST v1.9, using IMGT germline references to assign V/J genes and CDR3. Reads with weak V/J assignments (E-value above 1e-6), missing CDR3, stop codons, out-of-frame junctions, or ambiguous translated residues were removed. V3J clonotypes were defined as sequences sharing an identical inferred V gene, J gene, and CDR3 amino acid sequence. To compute the percentage overlap between repertoires, the number of shared unique clonotypes was divided by the size of the smaller repertoire. Richness of each repertoire was evaluated using RTK rarefaction, the Chao1 estimator, and Recon v2.1 estimates of unobserved clonotypes. Generation probabilities for all TCRbeta clonotypes obtained by the gDNA method from a few donors were computed using OLGA. TCRdb provides this immuneACCESS table in a form limited to in-frame rearrangements. Some clones are lacking; in checked studies, under half of them reflect an unresolved V gene, and why the rest are absent is not known. For V, J and clone size, that table is used; D and trimming come from the DNA. The sample has approximately 1.9 million clones on record, roughly 95% of them singletons. The ten largest clones take up more than 1.5% of the sample.

CD8 naive samples consisted of CD45RO-negative cells that were positively selected for CCR7, yielding a CD45RA+CCR7+ population without TemRA cells. The donors were healthy, HIV-negative adults with no recently reported acute infections or vaccinations. Only Caucasian adults living in Nashville, Tennessee, USA were represented among the donors. Blood was collected by leukapheresis, and PBMCs were isolated by Ficoll-Histopaque density gradient centrifugation and then cryopreserved in liquid nitrogen vapor phase. Analytical flow cytometry was used to check the purity and quantity of every magnetically sorted T cell population. From each sorted fraction, genomic DNA was isolated and quantified by UV absorbance on a Nanodrop 2000c. Sequences MNHEY (CDR1) and SMNVEV (CDR2) are obtained from the germline V gene (reference sequence). CDR3 length: 17 amino acids, cysteine to phenylalanine. Only CDR3 DNA remains: 51 bases, in frame from the first base. V is trimmed back by 8 bases and J by 2 bases, and the junction contains 8 bases that no gene match accounts for.

The chain employs TRBV27 and TRBJ2-1; 14 bases in between match TRBD2. This TCR was sampled from a man younger than 30 in good health. Some clones in this sample may be carry-over from other donors' samples. Sequences were obtained from naive CD8+ T cells from PBMCs. The cell subset or site label for this specimen denotes: CD45RA+CCR7+. The CDR3 protein is CASQGLAGEIAYNEQFF. DNA sequence: TGTGCCAGCCAGGGACTAGCGGGAGAGATAGCCTACAATGAGCAGTTCTTC.